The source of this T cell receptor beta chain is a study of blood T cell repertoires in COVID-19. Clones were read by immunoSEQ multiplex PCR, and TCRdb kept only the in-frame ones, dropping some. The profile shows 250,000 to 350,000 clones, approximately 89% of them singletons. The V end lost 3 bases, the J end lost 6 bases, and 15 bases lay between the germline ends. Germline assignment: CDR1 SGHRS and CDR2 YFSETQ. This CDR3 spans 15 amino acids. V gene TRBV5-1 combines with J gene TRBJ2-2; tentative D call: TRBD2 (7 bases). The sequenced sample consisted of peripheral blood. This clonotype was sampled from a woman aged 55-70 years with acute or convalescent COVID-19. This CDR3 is CASSSRGGGAGELFF. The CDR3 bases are TGCGCCAGCAGCTCACGAGGGGGGGGCGCCGGGGAGCTGTTTTTT.